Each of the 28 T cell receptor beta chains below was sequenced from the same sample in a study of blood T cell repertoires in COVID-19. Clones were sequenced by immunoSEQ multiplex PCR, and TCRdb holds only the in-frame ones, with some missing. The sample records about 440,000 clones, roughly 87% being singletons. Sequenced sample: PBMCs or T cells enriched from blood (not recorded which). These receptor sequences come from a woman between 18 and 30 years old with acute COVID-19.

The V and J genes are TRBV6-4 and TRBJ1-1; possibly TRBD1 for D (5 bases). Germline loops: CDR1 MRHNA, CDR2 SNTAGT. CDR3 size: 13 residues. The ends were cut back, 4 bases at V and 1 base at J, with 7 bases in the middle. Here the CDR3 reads CASSADRNTEAFF. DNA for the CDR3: TGTGCCAGCAGTGCAGACAGGAACACTGAAGCTTTCTTT.

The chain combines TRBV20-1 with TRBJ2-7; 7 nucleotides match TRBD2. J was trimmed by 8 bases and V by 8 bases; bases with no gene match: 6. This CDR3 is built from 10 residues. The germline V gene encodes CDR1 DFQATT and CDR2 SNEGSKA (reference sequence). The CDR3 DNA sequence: TGCAGTATGGCGGGGGACCAGCAGTACTTC. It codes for CSMAGDQQYF.

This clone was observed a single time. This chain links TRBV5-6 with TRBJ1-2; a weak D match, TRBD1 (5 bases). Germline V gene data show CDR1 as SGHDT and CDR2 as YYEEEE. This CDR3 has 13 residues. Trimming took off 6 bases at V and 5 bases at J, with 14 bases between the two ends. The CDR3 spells CASIKDRGYGYTF. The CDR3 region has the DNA TGTGCCAGCATCAAAGACAGAGGATATGGCTACACCTTC.

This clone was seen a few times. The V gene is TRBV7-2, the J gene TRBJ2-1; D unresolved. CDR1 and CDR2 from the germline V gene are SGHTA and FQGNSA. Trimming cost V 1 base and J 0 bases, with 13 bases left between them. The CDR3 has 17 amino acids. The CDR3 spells CASSLGWAGSSYNEQFF. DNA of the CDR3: TGTGCCAGCAGCTTAGGATGGGCTGGCAGCTCCTACAATGAGCAGTTCTTC.

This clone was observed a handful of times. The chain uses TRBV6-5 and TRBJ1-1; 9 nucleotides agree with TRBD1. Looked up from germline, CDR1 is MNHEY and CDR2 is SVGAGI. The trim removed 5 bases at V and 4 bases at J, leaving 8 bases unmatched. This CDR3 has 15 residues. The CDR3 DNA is TGTGCCAGCAGTAGCCCCGGGACAGGGCGCACTGAAGCTTTCTTT. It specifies CASSSPGTGRTEAFF.

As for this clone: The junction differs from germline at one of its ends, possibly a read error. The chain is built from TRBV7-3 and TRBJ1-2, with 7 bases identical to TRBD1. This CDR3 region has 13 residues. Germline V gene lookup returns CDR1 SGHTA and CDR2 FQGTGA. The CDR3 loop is CASSLTGAYGYTF. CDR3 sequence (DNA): TGTGCCAGCAGTTTAACAGGGGCGTATGGCTACACCTTC.

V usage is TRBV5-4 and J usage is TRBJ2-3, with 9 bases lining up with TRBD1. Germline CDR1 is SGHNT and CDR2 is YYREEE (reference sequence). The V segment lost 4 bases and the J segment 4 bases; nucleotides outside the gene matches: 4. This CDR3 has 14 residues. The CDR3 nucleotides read TGTGCCAGCAGCGGAACAGGGGGCTCAGATACGCAGTATTTT. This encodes CASSGTGGSDTQYF.

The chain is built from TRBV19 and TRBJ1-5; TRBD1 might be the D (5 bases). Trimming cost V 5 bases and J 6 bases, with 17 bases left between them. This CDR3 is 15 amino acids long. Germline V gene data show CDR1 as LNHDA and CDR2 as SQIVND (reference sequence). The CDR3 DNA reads TGTGCCAGTAGTCCCGAGTTATGGGGCGTTCAGCCCCAGCATTTT. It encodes CASSPELWGVQPQHF.

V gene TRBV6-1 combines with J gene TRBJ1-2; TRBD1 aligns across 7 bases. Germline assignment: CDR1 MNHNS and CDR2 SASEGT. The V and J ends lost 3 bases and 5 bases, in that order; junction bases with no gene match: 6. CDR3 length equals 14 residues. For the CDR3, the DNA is TGTGCCAGCAGTGAGGAGGCAGGGGGATATGGCTACACCTTC. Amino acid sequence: CASSEEAGGYGYTF.

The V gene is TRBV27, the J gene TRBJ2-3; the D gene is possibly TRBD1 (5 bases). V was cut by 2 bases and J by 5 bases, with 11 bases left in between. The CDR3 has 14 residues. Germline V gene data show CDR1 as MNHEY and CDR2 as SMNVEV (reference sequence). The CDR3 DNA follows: TGTGCCAGCAGTTTAAAGTGGGGCATAGATACGCAGTATTTT. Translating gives CASSLKWGIDTQYF.

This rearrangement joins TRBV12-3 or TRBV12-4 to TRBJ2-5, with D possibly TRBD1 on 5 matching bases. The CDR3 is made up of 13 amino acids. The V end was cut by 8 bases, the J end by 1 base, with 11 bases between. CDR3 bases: TGTGCCAGCCGGGCAGGGTTCCAAGAGACCCAGTACTTC. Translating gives CASRAGFQETQYF.

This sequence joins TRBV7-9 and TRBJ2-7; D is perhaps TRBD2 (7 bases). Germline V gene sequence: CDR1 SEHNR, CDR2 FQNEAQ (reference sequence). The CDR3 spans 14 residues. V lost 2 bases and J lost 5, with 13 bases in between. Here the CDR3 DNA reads TGTGCCAGCAGCTTAAGTCGGGGGGCGGACGAGCAGTACTTC. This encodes CASSLSRGADEQYF.

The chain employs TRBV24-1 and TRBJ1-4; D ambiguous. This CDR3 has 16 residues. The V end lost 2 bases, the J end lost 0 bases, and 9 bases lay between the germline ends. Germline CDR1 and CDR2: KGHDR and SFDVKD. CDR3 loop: CATSDSDGATNEKLFF. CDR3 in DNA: TGTGCCACCAGTGATTCAGACGGGGCAACTAATGAAAAACTGTTTTTT.

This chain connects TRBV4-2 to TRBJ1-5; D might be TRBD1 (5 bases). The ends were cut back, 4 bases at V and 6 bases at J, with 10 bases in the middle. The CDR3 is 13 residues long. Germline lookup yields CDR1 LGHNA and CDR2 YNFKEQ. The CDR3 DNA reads TGTGCCAGCAGCCGGTCTGACAGTCAGCCCCAGCATTTT. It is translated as CASSRSDSQPQHF.

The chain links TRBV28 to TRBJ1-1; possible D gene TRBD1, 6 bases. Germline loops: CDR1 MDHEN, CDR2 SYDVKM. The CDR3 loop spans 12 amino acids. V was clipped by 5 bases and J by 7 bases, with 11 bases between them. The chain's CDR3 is CASSRTGFEAFF. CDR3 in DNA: TGTGCCAGCAGTCGCACAGGGTTTGAAGCTTTCTTT.

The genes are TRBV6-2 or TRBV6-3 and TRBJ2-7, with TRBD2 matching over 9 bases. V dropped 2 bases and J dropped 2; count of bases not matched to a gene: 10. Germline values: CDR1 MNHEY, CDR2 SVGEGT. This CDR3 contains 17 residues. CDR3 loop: CASSYDSSGTSPYEQYF. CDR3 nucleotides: TGTGCCAGCAGTTACGACAGCTCCGGGACTAGCCCCTACGAGCAGTACTTC.

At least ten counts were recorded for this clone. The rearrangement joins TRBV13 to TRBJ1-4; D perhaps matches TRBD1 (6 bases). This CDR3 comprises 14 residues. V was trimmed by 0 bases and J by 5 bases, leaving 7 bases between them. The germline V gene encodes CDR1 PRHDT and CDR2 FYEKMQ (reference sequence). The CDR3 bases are TGTGCCAGCAGCTTAGGACAGGGAAATGAAAAACTGTTTTTT. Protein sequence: CASSLGQGNEKLFF. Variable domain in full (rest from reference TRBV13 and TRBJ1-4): AAGVIQSPRHLIKEKRETATLKCYPIPRHDTVYWYQQGPGQDPQFLISFYEKMQSDKGSIPDRFSAQQFSDYHSELNMSSLELGDSALYFCASSLGQGNEKLFFGSGTQLSVL.

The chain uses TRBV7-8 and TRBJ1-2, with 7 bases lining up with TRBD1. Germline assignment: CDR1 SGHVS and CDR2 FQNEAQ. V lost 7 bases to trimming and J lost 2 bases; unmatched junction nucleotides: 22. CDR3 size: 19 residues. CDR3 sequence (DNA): TGTGCCAGCACCCAAACCCGGACAGTAGGTCTCAGGGGGAACTATGGCTACACCTTC. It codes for CASTQTRTVGLRGNYGYTF.

The CDR3 nucleotides are TGTGCCAGCAGCCGGGGGGACAACGCGAACACCGGGGAGCTGTTTTTT. Its translation: CASSRGDNANTGELFF. The chain links TRBV5-5 to TRBJ2-2; the D gene is possibly TRBD2 (7 bases). Germline values: CDR1 SGHKS, CDR2 YYEKEE (reference sequence). This CDR3 is built from 16 residues. Trimming took off 4 bases at V and 0 bases at J, with 13 bases between the two ends. Using reference TRBV5-5 and TRBJ2-2 for the parts outside the CDR3, the full variable domain is DAGVTQSPTHLIKTRGQQVTLRCSPISGHKSVSWYQQVLGQGPQFIFQYYEKEERGRGNFPDRFSARQFPNYSSELNVNALLLGDSALYLCASSRGDNANTGELFFGEGSRLTVL.

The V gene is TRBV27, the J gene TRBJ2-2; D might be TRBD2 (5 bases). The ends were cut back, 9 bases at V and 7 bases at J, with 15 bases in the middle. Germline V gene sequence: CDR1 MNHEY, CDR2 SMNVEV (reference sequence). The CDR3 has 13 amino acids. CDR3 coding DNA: TGTGCCAGTACTAGTCTTAAGGACGGGGAGCTGTTTTTT. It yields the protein CASTSLKDGELFF.

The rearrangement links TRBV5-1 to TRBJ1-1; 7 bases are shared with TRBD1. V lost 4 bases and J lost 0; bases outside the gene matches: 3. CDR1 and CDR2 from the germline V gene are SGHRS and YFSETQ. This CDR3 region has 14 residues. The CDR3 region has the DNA TGCGCCAGCAGCACGGGACAGATGAACACTGAAGCTTTCTTT. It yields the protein CASSTGQMNTEAFF. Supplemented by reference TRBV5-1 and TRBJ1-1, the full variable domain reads KAGVTQTPRYLIKTRGQQVTLSCSPISGHRSVSWYQQTPGQGLQFLFEYFSETQRNKGNFPGRFSGRQFSNSRSEMNVSTLELGDSALYLCASSTGQMNTEAFFGQGTRLTVV.

The CDR3 loop reads CAISETPTELFF. The CDR3 region has the DNA TGTGCCATCAGTGAAACCCCTACGGAACTGTTTTTT. The V and J genes are TRBV10-3 and TRBJ1-4; no clear D. The germline CDR1 and CDR2 sequences are ENHRY and SYGVKD. Deletions cut 3 bases from V and 12 bases from J, with 11 bases between. The CDR3 contains 12 residues.

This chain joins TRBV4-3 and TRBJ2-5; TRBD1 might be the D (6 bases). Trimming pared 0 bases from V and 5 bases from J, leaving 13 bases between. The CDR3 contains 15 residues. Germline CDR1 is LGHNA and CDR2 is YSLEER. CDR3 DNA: TGCGCCAGCAGCCAAGATCGGCAGGGGTTGGAGACCCAGTACTTC. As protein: CASSQDRQGLETQYF.

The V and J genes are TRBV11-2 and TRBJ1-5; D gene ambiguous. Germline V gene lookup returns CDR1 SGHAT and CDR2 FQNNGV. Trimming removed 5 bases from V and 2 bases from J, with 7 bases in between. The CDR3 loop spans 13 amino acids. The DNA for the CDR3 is TGTGCCAGCAGCAACTATGGCAATCAGCCCCAGCATTTT. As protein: CASSNYGNQPQHF.

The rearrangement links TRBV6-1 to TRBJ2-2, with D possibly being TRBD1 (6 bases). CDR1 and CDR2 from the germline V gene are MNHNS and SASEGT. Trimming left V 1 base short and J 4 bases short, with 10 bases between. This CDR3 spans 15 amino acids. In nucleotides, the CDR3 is TGTGCCAGCAGTGAAGGACAGGACGTCACCGGGGAGCTGTTTTTT. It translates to CASSEGQDVTGELFF.

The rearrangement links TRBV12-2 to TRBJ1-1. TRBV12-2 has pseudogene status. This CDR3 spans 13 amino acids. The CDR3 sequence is CASRFGKNTEAFF. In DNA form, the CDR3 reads TGTGCAAGTCGCTTCGGGAAGAACACTGAAGCTTTCTTT.

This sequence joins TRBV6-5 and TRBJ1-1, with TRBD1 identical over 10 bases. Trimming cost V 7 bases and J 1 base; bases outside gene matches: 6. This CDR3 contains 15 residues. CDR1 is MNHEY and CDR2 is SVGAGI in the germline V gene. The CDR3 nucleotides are TGTGCCAGCAAAGACAGGGGGCGGGGGAACACTGAAGCTTTCTTT. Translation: CASKDRGRGNTEAFF.

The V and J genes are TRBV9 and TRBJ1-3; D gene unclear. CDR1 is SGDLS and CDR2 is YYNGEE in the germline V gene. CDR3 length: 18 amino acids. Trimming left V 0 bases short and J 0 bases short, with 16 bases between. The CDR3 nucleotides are TGTGCCAGCAGCGTAGCGGGTGGATCCATTTTCTCTGGAAACACCATATATTTT. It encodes CASSVAGGSIFSGNTIYF. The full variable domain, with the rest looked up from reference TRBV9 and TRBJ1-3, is DSGVTQTPKHLITATGQRVTLRCSPRSGDLSVYWYQQSLDQGLQFLIQYYNGEERAKGNILERFSAQQFPDLHSELNLSSLELGDSALYFCASSVAGGSIFSGNTIYFGEGSWLTVV.